This entry lists 20 T cell receptor beta chains sequenced from one sample in a study of T cell repertoires in cytomegalovirus infection. TCRdb redid the calling of the reads with MiXCR, one entry per CDR3 protein. Altogether about 160,000 distinct CDR3 sequences are present, roughly 20% being singletons, with the ten largest covering roughly 25%. No antigen is known for these receptors. The material was CD8+ T cells from cultured PBMCs, obtained from culture after CMV antigen stimulation. The receptors shown here come from a human donor in good health (CMV status not recorded). Some clones in this sample may be carry-over from other donors' samples.

This clonotype was seen just once. The rearrangement links TRBV12-3 or TRBV12-4 to TRBJ2-5; D is unresolved. The CDR3 has 13 amino acids. The V end lost 7 bases, the J end lost 1 base, and 10 bases lay between the germline ends. CDR3 region: CASTPGPQETQYF. The CDR3 region has the DNA TGTGCCAGCACTCCCGGGCCCCAAGAGACCCAGTACTTC.

The V and J genes are TRBV6-2 or TRBV6-3 and TRBJ2-2; 10 nucleotides agree with TRBD1. The J segment lost 9 bases and the V segment lost 4 bases, leaving 8 bases of the junction unmatched. The germline CDR1 and CDR2 sequences are MNHEY and SVGEGT. CDR3 length equals 15 residues. CDR3 amino acids: CASSWDRGIWRELFF. The CDR3 region has the DNA TGTGCCAGCAGTTGGGACAGGGGCATCTGGCGGGAGCTGTTTTTT.

The rearrangement joins TRBV27 to TRBJ1-5, with D unclear. Trimming took 5 bases from V and 2 from J, leaving 13 bases between them. CDR1 is MNHEY, CDR2 SMNVEV, per germline (reference sequence). The CDR3 totals 15 residues. CDR3 DNA: TGTGCCAGCAGTCCCCTCCCGGTGGGCAATCAGCCCCAGCATTTT. Its protein is CASSPLPVGNQPQHF.

This clonotype has a handful of counts. The rearrangement joins TRBV7-9 to TRBJ1-1; D might be TRBD1 (6 bases). The CDR3 loop spans 15 amino acids. V dropped 6 bases and J dropped 3 bases, with 17 bases sitting between them. Germline CDR1 reads SEHNR; CDR2 reads FQNEAQ (reference sequence). CDR3 DNA: TGTGCCAGCAGGGGGAGAGACAGGCCCTACACTGAAGCTTTCTTT. This translates into CASRGRDRPYTEAFF.

The genes are TRBV27 and TRBJ1-5; D is unresolved. There are 13 residues in the CDR3. The V end lost 1 base, the J end lost 5 bases, and 6 bases lay between the germline ends. Germline V gene sequence: CDR1 MNHEY, CDR2 SMNVEV (reference sequence). The CDR3 region is CASSLFSDQPQHF. The CDR3 bases are TGTGCCAGCAGTTTATTTTCAGATCAGCCCCAGCATTTT.

The chain links TRBV20-1 to TRBJ2-7, with 10 nucleotides matching TRBD1. The CDR3 spans 14 residues. The germline gives CDR1 DFQATT, CDR2 SNEGSKA (reference sequence). Losses at the gene ends were 6 bases for V and 4 bases for J; bases not matched to a gene: 9. CDR3 protein: CSADRTGGKYEQYF. CDR3 DNA: TGCAGTGCAGACCGGACAGGGGGAAAGTACGAGCAGTACTTC.

The rearrangement links TRBV7-2 to TRBJ1-1; possible D gene TRBD1, 5 bases. The CDR3 runs 15 residues. V was trimmed by 2 bases and J by 4 bases, leaving 14 bases between them. Germline values: CDR1 SGHTA, CDR2 FQGNSA. The DNA of the CDR3 is TGTGCCAGCAGCTTACGGGCAGGGCGGAGCACTGAAGCTTTCTTT. Encoded protein: CASSLRAGRSTEAFF.

The CDR3 DNA reads as TGTGCCAGCAGTGAATCTGGGGATTGGAATCAGCCCCAGCATTTT. Translation gives CASSESGDWNQPQHF. This chain links TRBV25-1 with TRBJ1-5; unclear D gene. The germline V gene has CDR1 MGHDK and CDR2 SYGVNS. V shed 1 base and J shed 4 bases, with 11 bases lying between them. CDR3 length equals 15 residues.

The chain carries TRBV29-1 and TRBJ1-1; possibly TRBD1 for D (5 bases). The CDR3 totals 12 residues. Germline CDR1 and CDR2: SQVTM and ANQGSEA. The germline V and J ends were trimmed by 4 bases and 3 bases, with 9 bases remaining between them. This chain's CDR3 is CSVGLRDTEAFF. CDR3 DNA sequence: TGCAGCGTTGGTCTCAGGGACACTGAAGCTTTCTTT.

J is TRBJ1-2 and V is TRBV7-2, with D tentatively TRBD1 (6 bases). The CDR3 sequence is 15 residues long. Germline V gene lookup returns CDR1 SGHTA and CDR2 FQGNSA. The V gene lost 5 bases and the J gene lost 4 bases, with 17 bases spanning the gap. CDR3 DNA: TGTGCCAGCAGCGATGCCTCCAGGGGATTCTATGGCTACACCTTC. Translation: CASSDASRGFYGYTF.

CDR3 bases: TGTGCCAGCAGCTTTAGGGCAGGGGTAACCGGGGAGCTGTTTTTT. The encoded protein is CASSFRAGVTGELFF. This chain links TRBV5-4 with TRBJ2-2; D perhaps matches TRBD1 (6 bases). The length of the CDR3 is 15 residues. Germline V gene lookup returns CDR1 SGHNT and CDR2 YYREEE (reference sequence). Trimming removed 2 bases from V and 5 bases from J, with 13 bases in between.

The chain has TRBV7-9 and TRBJ2-5; no reliable D call. CDR3 length equals 14 residues. Germline V gives CDR1 SEHNR, CDR2 FQNEAQ (reference sequence). Trimming removed 5 bases at V and 1 base at J, with 11 bases between. CDR3 coding DNA: TGTGCCAGCAGCGCCCCATTTGCCCAAGAGACCCAGTACTTC. Translation gives CASSAPFAQETQYF.

The rearrangement links TRBV4-1 to TRBJ1-5; TRBD1 is a possible D gene (5 bases). Germline-derived CDR1 and CDR2 are MGHRA and YSYEKL. The CDR3 has 15 residues. Trimming took off 0 bases at V and 6 bases at J, with 12 bases between the two ends. The CDR3 sequence is CASSQDGRVAQPQHF. CDR3 bases: TGCGCCAGCAGCCAAGATGGCAGGGTTGCTCAGCCCCAGCATTTT.

This clonotype was detected only a few times. The V call is TRBV7-2, the J call TRBJ1-2, with TRBD1 matching over 7 bases. The junction had 10 bases not matched to a gene; V was cut back by 5 bases and J by 4 bases. This CDR3 has 15 amino acids. CDR1 and CDR2 (germline): SGHTA, FQGNSA. The CDR3 here is CASSHPSGTAYGYTF. CDR3 DNA: TGTGCCAGCAGCCACCCCAGTGGGACAGCCTATGGCTACACCTTC.

The sample holds one count of this clonotype. The CDR3 coding sequence is TGTGCCAGCAGAATGCAGGGGATAGGGTATGGCTACACCTTC. Protein product: CASRMQGIGYGYTF. The chain recombines TRBV6-1 with TRBJ1-2; a possible D gene is TRBD1 (6 bases). Germline CDR1 and CDR2: MNHNS and SASEGT. The CDR3 runs 14 residues. V was clipped by 6 bases and J by 5 bases, with 16 bases between them.

This clonotype was seen just once. The chain is built from TRBV6-2 or TRBV6-3 and TRBJ2-1, with 10 bases lining up with TRBD2. Germline CDR1 is MNHEY and CDR2 is SVGEGT. Trimming at V came to 2 bases and at J to 1 base, leaving 11 bases not matched to a gene. The CDR3 sequence is 19 residues long. CDR3 sequence (DNA): TGTGCCAGCAGTTACCTATGGACTAGCGGAGGGGAATCCTACAATGAGCAGTTCTTC. Translated: CASSYLWTSGGESYNEQFF.

This clonotype has just a few counts. This chain joins TRBV12-3 or TRBV12-4 and TRBJ1-5; D uncertain. V was trimmed by 5 bases and J by 0 bases, leaving 14 bases between them. This CDR3 region has 16 residues. The CDR3 protein is CASSPLRRGSNQPQHF. The CDR3 DNA reads TGTGCCAGCAGTCCCCTAAGGCGGGGTAGCAATCAGCCCCAGCATTTT.

This clonotype was observed a few times. The chain is built from TRBV11-2 and TRBJ2-2; 8 bases agree with TRBD1. The CDR3 contains 15 residues. Germline V lookup: CDR1 SGHAT, CDR2 FQNNGV. V lost 3 bases and J lost 3; bases outside the gene matches: 3. The CDR3 region is CASSFRQGHTGELFF. The CDR3 coding sequence is TGTGCCAGCAGCTTTAGACAGGGGCACACCGGGGAGCTGTTTTTT.

This clonotype was picked up a small number of times. V is TRBV7-9 and J is TRBJ1-6; perhaps TRBD1 as D (5 bases). Germline lookup yields CDR1 SEHNR and CDR2 FQNEAQ (reference sequence). Between the trimmed V and J ends, which lost 4 bases and 7 bases, there was a span of 17 bases. There are 16 residues in the CDR3. The CDR3 spells CASSSPTRGENSPLHF. In DNA, the CDR3 is TGTGCCAGCAGCTCACCTACCCGGGGGGAAAATTCACCCCTCCACTTT.

The chain carries TRBV24-1 and TRBJ2-3; D tentatively fits TRBD1 or TRBD2 (6 bases each). The germline V gene has CDR1 KGHDR and CDR2 SFDVKD. V lost 4 bases, J lost 4 bases, and 14 bases lay in between. The CDR3 runs to 15 residues. CDR3 region: CATSDTEGGPDTQYF. CDR3 nucleotide sequence: TGTGCCACCAGTGACACCGAGGGGGGTCCAGATACGCAGTATTTT.